This TCR beta chain is drawn from a study of T cell responses to AZD1222 COVID-19 vaccine. Second-dose intervals near 4 or 12 weeks were combined. Study-level points and caveats: Clonal diversity may have been underestimated, and the donors were mostly white British, with more females than males.

The repertoire was sequenced with immunoSEQ multiplex PCR; TCRdb's copy has only in-frame clones and lacks some. The profile covers some 200,000 clones, with 80% to 95% appearing a single time and 1.5% to 2% taken by the ten largest. As for this clone: The antigen is undetermined.

Losses at the gene ends were 1 base for V and 0 bases for J; bases not matched to a gene: 9. The V gene's germline CDR1 is SGHDN and CDR2 FVKESK. CDR3 length: 17 residues. The specimen comprised peripheral blood, sampled 28 days after the second AZD1222 dose. This clonotype originated in an adult who received the AZD1222 COVID-19 vaccine. The V gene is TRBV14, the J gene TRBJ2-7; 7 nucleotides match TRBD1. CDR3 sequence: CASSQGWGTAISYEQYF. The CDR3 DNA reads as TGTGCCAGCAGCCAAGGTTGGGGGACAGCCATCTCCTACGAGCAGTACTTC.